This T cell receptor beta chain was captured by sequencing in a study of T cell changes during pregnancy in multiple sclerosis. This CDR3 region has 13 residues. J gave up 2 bases and V 8 bases, and 1 base lay outside the gene matches. Germline values: CDR1 MNHNY, CDR2 SVGAGI (reference sequence). This table comes from immunoSEQ multiplex PCR, and its TCRdb copy is limited to in-frame clones, with some not included. The table shows about 39,000 clones, with 90% occurring only once. V is TRBV6-6 and J is TRBJ1-5, with TRBD1 identical over 9 bases. The TCR originated in a female donor in good health, enrolled as a control in a pregnancy study. This sample comprised CD4+ T cells from peripheral blood mononuclear cells, obtained in the first trimester of pregnancy. Here the CDR3 DNA reads TGTGCCAGCCGGGACAGGGGCAATCAGCCCCAGCATTTT. Translation gives CASRDRGNQPQHF.